This T cell receptor beta chain was retrieved from a study of T cell responses to AZD1222 COVID-19 vaccine. This clone was seen only once. Antigen: not known. TCRdb's table, derived via immunoSEQ multiplex PCR, lists solely in-frame clones and lacks some. The sample consists of 65,000 to 90,000 clones, roughly nine tenths of them appearing once. Study results and caveats: Among spike-specific TCRs, nearly half reportedly target unmutated variant regions.

Germline V gene lookup returns CDR1 SGHRS and CDR2 YFSETQ. With 4 bases removed from V and 0 bases from J, the gap between germline ends came to 10 bases. The CDR3 is 15 residues long. V usage is TRBV5-1 and J usage is TRBJ1-4, with TRBD1 as a possible D gene (5 bases). The source is an adult in good health. The material was peripheral blood, obtained on day 0 of AZD1222 vaccination. The chain's CDR3 is CASSMGTATNEKLFF. The CDR3 bases are TGCGCCAGCAGCATGGGGACTGCAACTAATGAAAAACTGTTTTTT.